These 8 T cell receptor beta chains came from one sample sequenced in a study of CD8 T cells in Susac syndrome. RNA totalling about 0.45 to 1 ug underwent reverse transcription with random hexamers. Each CDR3 protein gets one entry after TCRdb re-called the immunoSEQ multiplex PCR reads with MiXCR. The table shows 100,000 or so distinct CDR3 sequences, with just under 95% occurring only once. The material sequenced was CD8+ T cells from PBMCs. Receptor source: a human donor in good health.

The V gene is TRBV5-1, the J gene TRBJ1-1; TRBD1 is a possible D gene (6 bases). V shed 0 bases and J shed 2 bases, with 11 bases lying between them. In germline, CDR1 is SGHRS, CDR2 YFSETQ. This CDR3 is built from 15 residues. CDR3 sequence: CASSLAGTQNTEAFF. The CDR3, as DNA: TGCGCCAGCAGCTTGGCCGGGACACAAAACACTGAAGCTTTCTTT.

This rearrangement joins TRBV28 to TRBJ2-7, with D maybe TRBD1 (6 bases). The germline V gene encodes CDR1 MDHEN and CDR2 SYDVKM. Trimming shortened V by 5 bases and J by 2 bases, and 10 bases separated the two germline ends. The CDR3 loop spans 13 amino acids. The chain's CDR3 is CASSPGVPYEQYF. The CDR3 coding sequence is TGTGCCAGCAGTCCAGGGGTCCCCTACGAGCAGTACTTC.

This chain links TRBV2 with TRBJ2-5, with D tentatively TRBD1 or TRBD2 (5 bases each). Trimming left V 3 bases short and J 4 bases short, with 12 bases between. The germline CDR1 and CDR2 sequences are SNHLY and FYNNEI. The CDR3 consists of 14 residues. CDR3 sequence: CASSEVPGTETQYF. CDR3 DNA: TGTGCCAGCAGTGAGGTTCCAGGGACAGAGACCCAGTACTTC.

The rearrangement joins TRBV7-8 to TRBJ1-1, with D hard to call. The germline V and J ends were trimmed by 10 bases and 0 bases, with 15 bases remaining between them. Germline V gene data show CDR1 as SGHVS and CDR2 as FQNEAQ. This CDR3 comprises 14 residues. Here the CDR3 reads CATSVGTLNTEAFF. Written as DNA, the CDR3 is TGTGCCACCTCGGTCGGCACATTGAACACTGAAGCTTTCTTT.

The chain combines TRBV7-8 with TRBJ2-7, with 13 bases fitting TRBD2. CDR1 and CDR2 (germline): SGHVS, FQNEAQ. This CDR3 has 21 amino acids. Trimming removed 4 bases from V and 8 bases from J; junction bases left unmatched: 26. The CDR3 coding sequence is TGTGCCAGCAGCTCCAGGACAGACAATGGACTAGCGGGAGAGAGTCCTCACAAGCAGTACTTC. Its translation is CASSSRTDNGLAGESPHKQYF.

This rearrangement joins TRBV12-5 to TRBJ2-1; D remains ambiguous. The V end lost 6 bases, the J end lost 6 bases, and 9 bases lay between the germline ends. This CDR3 has 12 residues. Germline CDR1 and CDR2: LGHNT and FRNRAP. The CDR3 region has the DNA TGTGCTAGTGGATTAAGGCTCAATGAGCAGTTCTTC. As protein: CASGLRLNEQFF.

The chain carries TRBV5-6 and TRBJ1-1; D gene ambiguous. Germline CDR1 reads SGHDT; CDR2 reads YYEEEE. The CDR3 has 15 residues. V dropped 3 bases and J dropped 0 bases, with 12 bases sitting between them. CDR3 nucleotide sequence: TGTGCCAGCAGCTGGGGAGGCGGACTGAACACTGAAGCTTTCTTT. The encoded protein is CASSWGGGLNTEAFF.

CDR3 sequence: CSATDGTSGNTIYF. In DNA, the CDR3 is TGCAGTGCCACAGACGGGACCTCTGGAAACACCATATATTTT. The V call is TRBV20-1, the J call TRBJ1-3; a possible D gene is TRBD1 (5 bases). V lost 6 bases and J 0 bases, leaving 12 bases between the germline ends. Per the germline V gene, CDR1 is DFQATT and CDR2 is SNEGSKA (reference sequence). The CDR3 contains 14 residues.